This T cell receptor (beta chain) was identified during a study of T-cell memory formation after mild COVID-19. Study-wide findings and caveats: Confirmation of SARS-CoV-2 specificity was lacking for second-wave clones peaking day 37. CD4+ clones that contracted lay mainly in CM and EM; CD8+ ones lay in EMRA.

This clonotype was found many times. The antigen remains unidentified. The authors produced TCR alpha and TCR beta cDNA libraries with sample barcodes and UMIs by 5'RACE using constant-segment primers. TCRdb used MiXCR to reprocess the 5' RACE reads, holding one entry per CDR3 protein. The repertoire holds 350,000 to 450,000 distinct CDR3 sequences, approximately 15% seen once, with roughly a fifth in the top ten. This sequence was found in a man aged 18 to 29 who had mild COVID-19 (a few samples of this study predate the infection). Cell type and time point are not known. The sequenced sample was PBMCs or a T cell subset sorted from them (not recorded which).

The chain's CDR3 is CSATASGAGSDTQYF. The CDR3, as DNA: TGCAGTGCTACCGCCTCGGGGGCCGGATCAGATACGCAGTATTTT. The genes are TRBV20-1 and TRBJ2-3; D tentatively fits TRBD1 or TRBD2 (6 bases each). From germline, CDR1 is DFQATT and CDR2 SNEGSKA (reference sequence). V gave up 4 bases and J gave up 4 bases, with 18 bases separating them. The CDR3 runs 15 residues.